Listed below are T cell receptor beta chains from one sample, sequenced in a study of cytomegalovirus exposure and HLA in healthy donors. Some clones are missing from TCRdb's copy, which holds only in-frame ones; the method was immunoSEQ multiplex PCR. Found here are approximately 73,000 clones, approximately 57% of them singletons; the top ten hold 5% to 6%. The sequenced sample consisted of PBMCs. These TCRs come from a man aged 25-45 years in good health and CMV-seropositive. CDR3s include the opening cysteine and the closing phenylalanine or tryptophan. D genes are given only for firm matches. Size is stated for part of the rows, as once, few or many counts, or as a class when the clone is expanded.

size: .; length: 18; V: TRBV7-9; J: TRBJ2-6; D: TRBD1; CDR3: CASSLRDRGLSGANVLTF; DNA: TGTGCCAGCAGCCTCCGGGACAGGGGGCTCTCTGGGGCCAACGTCCTGACTTTC
size: .; length: 20; V: TRBV6-1; J: TRBJ2-2; D: .; CDR3: CASSAREGILSGSNTGELFF; DNA: TGTGCCAGCAGTGCAAGAGAGGGAATATTGAGCGGGTCGAACACCGGGGAGCTGTTTTTT
size: .; length: 15; V: TRBV5-4; J: TRBJ2-3; D: TRBD2; CDR3: CASTSGGPSTDTQYF; DNA: TGTGCCAGCACTAGCGGGGGGCCATCCACAGATACGCAGTATTTT
size: .; length: 18; V: TRBV6-1; J: TRBJ1-4; D: TRBD1; CDR3: CASSGTTGGAETNEKLFF; DNA: TGTGCCAGCAGTGGCACGACAGGGGGCGCGGAGACTAATGAAAAACTGTTTTTT
size: .; length: 15; V: TRBV19; J: TRBJ1-5; D: .; CDR3: CASSMARYSNQPQHF; DNA: TGTGCCAGTAGTATGGCCAGGTATAGCAATCAGCCCCAGCATTTT
size: few; length: 20; V: TRBV5-1; J: TRBJ1-6; D: .; CDR3: CASSLVLAGGKSSYNSPLHF; DNA: TGCGCCAGCAGCTTGGTGTTGGCAGGTGGAAAGAGCTCCTATAATTCACCCCTCCACTTT
size: .; length: 13; V: TRBV30; J: TRBJ2-7; D: TRBD1; CDR3: CAWSPGQGDEQYF; DNA: TGTGCCTGGAGTCCGGGACAGGGGGACGAGCAGTACTTC
size: .; length: 13; V: TRBV29-1; J: TRBJ1-1; D: TRBD1; CDR3: CSGTGQMNTEAFF; DNA: TGCAGCGGAACGGGACAGATGAACACTGAAGCTTTCTTT
size: few; length: 16; V: TRBV11-1; J: TRBJ2-2; D: .; CDR3: CASSTNPGTDTGELFF; DNA: TGTGCCAGCAGCACTAACCCCGGTACGGACACCGGGGAGCTGTTTTTT
size: few; length: 12; V: TRBV7-2; J: TRBJ2-7; D: .; CDR3: CASQTDTYEQYF; DNA: TGTGCCAGCCAGACAGACACCTACGAGCAGTACTTC
size: once; length: 14; V: TRBV28; J: TRBJ2-7; D: .; CDR3: CASSSPTPPYEQYF; DNA: TGTGCCAGCAGTTCTCCGACACCGCCCTACGAGCAGTACTTC
size: .; length: 15; V: TRBV28; J: TRBJ1-1; D: TRBD1; CDR3: CASHDPTGYPDEAFF; DNA: TGTGCCAGCCACGACCCGACAGGGTACCCTGATGAAGCTTTCTTT
size: few; length: 15; V: TRBV7-6; J: TRBJ2-2; D: .; CDR3: CASSLQQGRTGELFF; DNA: TGTGCCAGCAGCTTGCAACAGGGGAGGACCGGGGAGCTGTTTTTT
size: few; length: 15; V: TRBV5-1; J: TRBJ1-5; D: TRBD1; CDR3: CASSLGTGALQPQHF; DNA: TGCGCCAGCAGCTTGGGGACAGGGGCCCTTCAGCCCCAGCATTTT
size: .; length: 15; V: TRBV5-1; J: TRBJ2-1; D: TRBD2; CDR3: CASSPDGLAGEEQFF; DNA: TGCGCCAGCAGCCCGGATGGACTAGCGGGGGAGGAGCAGTTCTTC
size: .; length: 13; V: TRBV11-3; J: TRBJ2-1; D: .; CDR3: CASSPNRYNEQFF; DNA: TGTGCCAGCAGCCCTAACCGGTACAATGAGCAGTTCTTC
size: .; length: 15; V: TRBV18; J: TRBJ2-7; D: .; CDR3: CASSPPPAEGYEQYF; DNA: TGTGCCAGCTCACCACCACCAGCGGAAGGCTACGAGCAGTACTTC
size: .; length: 16; V: TRBV6-5; J: TRBJ1-3; D: TRBD1; CDR3: CASSYLGPGTGTTIYF; DNA: TGTGCCAGCAGTTACCTTGGTCCCGGGACAGGGACCACCATATATTTT
size: few; length: 14; V: TRBV7-9; J: TRBJ2-2; D: .; CDR3: CASSLDSPPGELFF; DNA: TGTGCCAGCAGCTTAGACAGCCCACCCGGGGAGCTGTTTTTT
size: .; length: 13; V: TRBV19; J: TRBJ2-1; D: .; CDR3: CASSPTRIREQFF; DNA: TGTGCCAGTAGTCCGACTAGGATACGTGAGCAGTTCTTC
size: .; length: 17; V: TRBV9; J: TRBJ2-1; D: TRBD2; CDR3: CASSVDGGRAGYNEQFF; DNA: TGTGCCAGCAGCGTAGACGGTGGGAGGGCCGGCTACAATGAGCAGTTCTTC
size: .; length: 13; V: TRBV5-6; J: TRBJ2-7; D: TRBD1; CDR3: CASSSTGDYEQYF; DNA: TGTGCCAGCAGCTCGACAGGGGATTACGAGCAGTACTTC
size: few; length: 15; V: TRBV11-3; J: TRBJ2-1; D: TRBD1; CDR3: CASSLKGTGDNEQFF; DNA: TGTGCCAGCAGCTTAAAAGGGACAGGGGATAATGAGCAGTTCTTC
size: few; length: 15; V: TRBV28; J: TRBJ2-7; D: TRBD1; CDR3: CASRVDRASSYEQYF; DNA: TGTGCCAGCAGGGTTGACAGGGCGAGCTCCTACGAGCAGTACTTC
size: .; length: 13; V: TRBV7-9; J: TRBJ2-7; D: TRBD1; CDR3: CASSGQGMGEQYF; DNA: TGTGCCAGCAGCGGACAGGGAATGGGCGAGCAGTACTTC
size: .; length: 14; V: TRBV4-1; J: TRBJ2-5; D: .; CDR3: CASSQGYREETQYF; DNA: TGCGCCAGCAGCCAAGGGTACAGGGAAGAGACCCAGTACTTC
size: .; length: 13; V: TRBV19; J: TRBJ2-1; D: .; CDR3: CATRDFSYNEQFF; DNA: TGTGCCACCAGGGACTTTTCCTACAATGAGCAGTTCTTC
size: .; length: 18; V: TRBV5-4; J: TRBJ2-4; D: TRBD2; CDR3: CASSPGRERGVAKNIQYF; DNA: TGTGCCAGCAGCCCGGGGCGGGAGCGGGGAGTAGCCAAAAACATTCAGTACTTC
size: .; length: 16; V: TRBV5-1; J: TRBJ1-2; D: .; CDR3: CASSLTASVGDYGYTF; DNA: TGCGCCAGCAGCTTGACAGCTTCGGTTGGTGACTATGGCTACACCTTC
size: .; length: 14; V: TRBV5-1; J: TRBJ2-5; D: TRBD2; CDR3: CASSFGAGEETQYF; DNA: TGCGCCAGCAGCTTTGGAGCGGGGGAAGAGACCCAGTACTTC
size: few; length: 13; V: TRBV11-2; J: TRBJ1-1; D: .; CDR3: CASSWAGDTEAFF; DNA: TGTGCCAGCAGCTGGGCGGGGGACACTGAAGCTTTCTTT
size: .; length: 13; V: TRBV7-2; J: TRBJ1-5; D: .; CDR3: CASSPHLRQPQHF; DNA: TGTGCCAGCAGCCCACACCTTCGTCAGCCCCAGCATTTT
size: few; length: 16; V: TRBV6-6; J: TRBJ2-2; D: TRBD1; CDR3: CASNRGRGRSTGELFF; DNA: TGTGCCAGTAATCGAGGCAGGGGGCGTAGTACCGGGGAGCTGTTTTTT
size: few; length: 11; V: TRBV6-1; J: TRBJ2-5; D: .; CDR3: CASSERESQYF; DNA: TGTGCCAGCAGTGAACGAGAATCCCAGTACTTC
size: .; length: 14; V: TRBV27; J: TRBJ2-1; D: .; CDR3: CASSSNPRMNEQFF; DNA: TGTGCCAGCAGTTCCAATCCCAGGATGAATGAGCAGTTCTTC
size: .; length: 18; V: TRBV9; J: TRBJ2-2; D: .; CDR3: CASSVATGQPLNTGELFF; DNA: TGTGCCAGCAGCGTAGCTACAGGGCAGCCTTTGAACACCGGGGAGCTGTTTTTT
size: .; length: 11; V: TRBV14; J: TRBJ1-1; D: .; CDR3: CASSHRFEAFF; DNA: TGTGCCAGCAGCCACAGGTTTGAAGCTTTCTTT
size: .; length: 15; V: TRBV5-4; J: TRBJ2-5; D: .; CDR3: CASSPGGGGGETQYF; DNA: TGTGCCAGCAGCCCTGGGGGCGGCGGTGGGGAGACCCAGTACTTC
size: .; length: 13; V: TRBV28; J: TRBJ1-1; D: .; CDR3: CVSTRGSPTEAFF; DNA: TGTGTCAGCACTAGAGGGTCTCCTACTGAAGCTTTCTTT
size: .; length: 18; V: TRBV11-2; J: TRBJ1-1; D: TRBD1; CDR3: CASSPTGTGGLKNTEAFF; DNA: TGTGCCAGCAGCCCGACCGGGACAGGGGGCCTTAAGAACACTGAAGCTTTCTTT
size: once; length: 17; V: TRBV7-9; J: TRBJ2-6; D: TRBD1; CDR3: CASSSPGQGGGANVLTF; DNA: TGTGCCAGCAGCTCCCCGGGACAGGGAGGTGGGGCCAACGTCCTGACTTTC
size: .; length: 18; V: TRBV4-1; J: TRBJ2-2; D: .; CDR3: CASSQYRGQRKNTGELFF; DNA: TGCGCCAGCAGCCAGTACCGGGGTCAGCGAAAGAACACCGGGGAGCTGTTTTTT
size: .; length: 14; V: TRBV5-6; J: TRBJ2-1; D: .; CDR3: CASSSDAGLGEQFF; DNA: TGTGCCAGCAGCTCCGATGCAGGGTTGGGTGAGCAGTTCTTC
size: .; length: 17; V: TRBV18; J: TRBJ2-2; D: TRBD2; CDR3: CASSPEGSGRVTGELFF; DNA: TGTGCCAGCTCGCCGGAAGGGAGCGGGAGAGTCACCGGGGAGCTGTTTTTT
size: once; length: 17; V: TRBV7-5; J: TRBJ1-5; D: .; CDR3: CVRSLAFSGQGDQPQHF; DNA: TGTGTCAGAAGCTTAGCATTCTCGGGACAGGGGGATCAGCCCCAGCATTTT
size: .; length: 12; V: TRBV11-3; J: TRBJ2-3; D: TRBD1; CDR3: CASSRDTGAQYF; DNA: TGTGCCAGCAGTAGGGACACAGGGGCGCAGTATTTT
size: .; length: 12; V: TRBV10-3; J: TRBJ2-1; D: TRBD2; CDR3: CATSGANNEQFF; DNA: TGTGCCACTAGCGGGGCGAACAATGAGCAGTTCTTC
size: few; length: 13; V: TRBV5-1; J: TRBJ1-1; D: .; CDR3: CASSGRGNTEAFF; DNA: TGCGCCAGCAGCGGCCGAGGGAACACTGAAGCTTTCTTT
size: .; length: 14; V: TRBV19; J: TRBJ2-7; D: .; CDR3: CASSLRDNSYEQYF; DNA: TGTGCCAGTAGTCTCCGGGACAACTCCTACGAGCAGTACTTC
size: .; length: 18; V: TRBV9; J: TRBJ2-1; D: TRBD2; CDR3: CASSVGPGGGFGRNEQFF; DNA: TGTGCCAGCAGCGTAGGTCCGGGAGGGGGATTTGGGCGCAATGAGCAGTTCTTC
size: .; length: 15; V: TRBV5-1; J: TRBJ2-5; D: .; CDR3: CASSETGTLQETQYF; DNA: TGCGCCAGCAGCGAGACGGGAACACTCCAAGAGACCCAGTACTTC
size: few; length: 15; V: TRBV2; J: TRBJ2-2; D: TRBD1; CDR3: CASSQTGRNTGELFF; DNA: TGTGCCAGCAGCCAGACAGGGAGGAACACCGGGGAGCTGTTTTTT